The entry that follows covers one TCR beta chain sequence. Its antigen is not identified. The data originate from a study of shared clonotypes between healthy human individuals. Study in general: A couple of women and a few men aged 18 to 49 made up the donors. Findings and limits, study-wide: Clonotype sharing among donors was thought likely to change with sequencing depth.

This CDR3 contains 15 residues. Between the trimmed V and J ends, which lost 1 base and 2 bases, there was a span of 9 bases. Germline CDR1 SGHVS, CDR2 FQNEAQ. Unsorted material relied on roughly 86 million PBMCs as the source of genomic DNA. The assay was carried out at the deep level. Sequencing used immunoSEQ multiplex PCR; TCRdb keeps in-frame clones, though not all of them. The sample has about 490,000 clones, 70% to 80% seen once; the top ten hold roughly 13%. Sequencing used PBMCs. The rearrangement uses TRBV7-8 and TRBJ2-1; D gene uncertain. The receptor was isolated from a middle-aged woman in good health. Some clones in this sample may be carry-over from other donors' samples. Written as DNA, the CDR3 is TGTGCCAGCAGCTTAGTTACGGTCGCCTACAATGAGCAGTTCTTC. Translating it yields CASSLVTVAYNEQFF.